This T cell receptor (beta chain) was captured in a study of blood T cell repertoires in COVID-19. Whole-study context: Samples taken during acute and convalescent COVID-19 were collected in the United States, Italy and Spain.

After removal of 3 bases from V and 8 bases from J, the junction contained 10 bases not matched to a gene. The CDR3 contains 15 residues. Germline V gives CDR1 SNHLY, CDR2 FYNNEI. The method was immunoSEQ multiplex PCR; TCRdb's version includes in-frame clones alone and lacks a portion of them. Of over 90,000 clones in the sample, about 85% were seen once. This TCR was sampled from an elderly man with active or convalescent COVID-19. The specimen sequenced was peripheral blood. V and J are TRBV2 and TRBJ1-2; 9 bases align to TRBD1. DNA of the CDR3: TGTGCCAGCAGTGAGACAGGGGGTAGAGGGAGAGGCTACACCTTC. This sequence encodes CASSETGGRGRGYTF.